This T cell receptor beta chain was captured in a study of beta chain features in type 1 diabetes. The CDR3 extends over 15 amino acids. CDR1 is MDHEN and CDR2 is SYDVKM in the germline V gene. V lost 4 bases to trimming and J lost 2 bases; unmatched junction nucleotides: 5. Sequenced material consisted of expressed TCRB transcripts (all of the isolated RNA was reverse transcribed). Data came from immunoSEQ multiplex PCR; TCRdb stores just in-frame clones and leaves some out. The sample has 900,000 or so clones; 17% are singletons. The sequencing sample was made of naive CD4+ T cells from blood. The receptor comes from a young woman in good health. The genes are TRBV28 and TRBJ2-5, with TRBD1 matching 9 bases. The CDR3, as DNA: TGTGCCAGCAGTTCACTAGGGACAGGGCAAGAGACCCAGTACTTC. Translated, it gives CASSSLGTGQETQYF.